This T cell receptor beta chain was profiled in a study of vaccination and CD4 T cells after COVID-19. The CDR3 has 15 amino acids. Germline V gene sequence: CDR1 LNHDA, CDR2 SQIVND (reference sequence). V shed 5 bases and J 7 bases; nucleotides not matched to a gene: 11. With respect to this clonotype: The antigen is undetermined.

Study-wide results and caveats: Median SARS-CoV-2-reactive clonotype numbers went from 21 to 38; this increase was not significant.

CD4+ T cells that had been cultured provided DNA sequenced with the Oncomine TCR Beta short-read assay. One entry per CDR3 protein results from TCRdb running MiXCR on the PCR reads. Here the sample spans roughly 15,000 distinct CDR3 sequences, 52% being singletons. The sample's treatment: approximately 10-day PBMC culture with coronavirus spike peptide pools or control peptides (ViraFEST assay). The sequencing sample was made of CD4+ T cells from blood, cultured in vitro. The chain uses TRBV19 and TRBJ1-5; 7 bases are shared with TRBD1. The receptor's source is a human donor who had recovered from COVID-19. Written as DNA, the CDR3 is TGTGCCAGTAGTGAATACCGAAGGGGGCTCCAGCCCCAGCATTTT. As protein: CASSEYRRGLQPQHF.